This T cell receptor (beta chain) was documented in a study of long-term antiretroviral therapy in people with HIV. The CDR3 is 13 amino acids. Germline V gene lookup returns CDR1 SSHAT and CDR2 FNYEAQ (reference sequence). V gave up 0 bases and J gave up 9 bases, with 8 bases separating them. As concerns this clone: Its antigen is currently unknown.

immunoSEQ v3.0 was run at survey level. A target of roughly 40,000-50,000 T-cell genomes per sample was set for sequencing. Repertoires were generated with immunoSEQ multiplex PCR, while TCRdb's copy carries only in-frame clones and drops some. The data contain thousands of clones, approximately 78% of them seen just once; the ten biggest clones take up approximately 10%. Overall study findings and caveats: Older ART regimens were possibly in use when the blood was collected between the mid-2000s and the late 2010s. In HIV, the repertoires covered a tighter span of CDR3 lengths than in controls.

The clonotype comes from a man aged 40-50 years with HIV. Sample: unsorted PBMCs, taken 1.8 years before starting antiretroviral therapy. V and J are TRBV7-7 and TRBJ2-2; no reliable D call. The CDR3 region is CASSLAAGWELFF. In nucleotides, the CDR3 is TGTGCCAGCAGCTTAGCGGCCGGCTGGGAGCTGTTTTTT.